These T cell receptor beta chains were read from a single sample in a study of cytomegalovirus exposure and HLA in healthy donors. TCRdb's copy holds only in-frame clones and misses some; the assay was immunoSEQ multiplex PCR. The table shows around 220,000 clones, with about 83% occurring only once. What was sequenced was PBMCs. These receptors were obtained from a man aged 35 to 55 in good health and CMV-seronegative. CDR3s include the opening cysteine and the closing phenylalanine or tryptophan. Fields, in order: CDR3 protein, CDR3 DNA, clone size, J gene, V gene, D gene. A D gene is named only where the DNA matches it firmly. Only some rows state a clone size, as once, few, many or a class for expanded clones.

CASSSGGPPSYEQYF,TGCGCCAGCAGCTCCGGGGGGCCACCGTCCTACGAGCAGTACTTC,NA,TRBJ2-7,TRBV5-1,NA
CASSLVGGGIYEQYF,TGTGCCAGCAGCCTTGTAGGGGGGGGCATTTACGAGCAGTACTTC,NA,TRBJ2-7,TRBV7-9,NA
CASSSTRDSANEKLFF,TGTGCCAGCAGCTCTACGAGGGACTCAGCTAATGAAAAACTGTTTTTT,once,TRBJ1-4,TRBV9,NA
CASSLNRQVLNTEAFF,TGTGCCAGCTCACTTAATCGACAGGTCCTAAACACTGAAGCTTTCTTT,NA,TRBJ1-1,TRBV18,NA
CASSLGQGAFDEQFF,TGTGCCAGCAGCTTAGGGCAGGGGGCGTTTGATGAGCAGTTCTTC,NA,TRBJ2-1,TRBV7-3,TRBD1
CASRGQGAGTNEKLFF,TGTGCCAGTCGGGGACAGGGGGCAGGAACTAATGAAAAACTGTTTTTT,NA,TRBJ1-4,TRBV19,TRBD1
CASSQEASGYTGELFF,TGCGCCAGCAGCCAAGAGGCTAGCGGATACACCGGGGAGCTGTTTTTT,NA,TRBJ2-2,TRBV4-3,TRBD2
CASSQGTGFPSSGANVLTF,TGCGCCAGCAGCCAAGGGACAGGGTTTCCCTCCTCTGGGGCCAACGTCCTGACTTTC,few,TRBJ2-6,TRBV4-1,TRBD1
CAHAAGSNQPQHF,TGTGCCCACGCAGCGGGGAGCAATCAGCCCCAGCATTTT,NA,TRBJ1-5,TRBV6-1,NA
CASSHAYREGGENMNTEAFF,TGCGCCAGCAGCCATGCATATCGGGAAGGGGGGGAAAATATGAACACTGAAGCTTTCTTT,NA,TRBJ1-1,TRBV4-3,NA
CATNQPGLAYNEQFF,TGTGCCACCAATCAACCGGGACTAGCCTACAATGAGCAGTTCTTC,few,TRBJ2-1,TRBV15,TRBD2
CASSFVQPNTEAFF,TGTGCCAGCAGTTTTGTACAGCCAAACACTGAAGCTTTCTTT,NA,TRBJ1-1,TRBV2,NA
CASIYRAYRGGYTF,TGTGCCAGTATCTACCGGGCCTACAGGGGAGGCTACACCTTC,once,TRBJ1-2,TRBV13,TRBD1
CASSEGRARRDTF,TGCGCCAGCAGTGAAGGCAGGGCCCGCCGCGACACCTTC,NA,TRBJ1-2,TRBV10-2,NA
CASRSGQKPYGYTF,TGTGCCAGCAGGTCGGGACAGAAACCCTATGGCTACACCTTC,NA,TRBJ1-2,TRBV14,TRBD1
CASSLDRAARGFRADTQYF,TGTGCCAGCAGCTTAGACAGGGCTGCAAGAGGGTTCAGGGCAGATACGCAGTATTTT,NA,TRBJ2-3,TRBV7-9,NA
CASSRDRNTEAFF,TGTGCCAGCAGCCGGGACAGGAACACTGAAGCTTTCTTT,NA,TRBJ1-1,TRBV2,TRBD1
CASKRGRDKVEQYF,TGTGCCAGCAAACGGGGGAGGGACAAGGTCGAGCAGTACTTC,NA,TRBJ2-7,TRBV6-5,NA
CARGGGYQETQYF,TGTGCCAGGGGGGGAGGGTACCAAGAGACCCAGTACTTC,NA,TRBJ2-5,TRBV27,TRBD2
CATSRASGRETQYF,TGTGCCACCAGCAGAGCCTCAGGGCGCGAGACCCAGTACTTC,NA,TRBJ2-5,TRBV15,NA
CASSPQVAGELFF,TGTGCCAGCAGCCCACAGGTTGCCGGGGAGCTGTTTTTT,NA,TRBJ2-2,TRBV13,NA
CASSFSAQGAYEQYF,TGTGCCAGCAGCTTTAGCGCCCAGGGGGCCTACGAGCAGTACTTC,NA,TRBJ2-7,TRBV7-8,TRBD1
CASRRDRGMGQPQHF,TGTGCCAGTCGTAGGGACAGGGGGATGGGTCAGCCCCAGCATTTT,NA,TRBJ1-5,TRBV6-6,TRBD1
CASSSGQGPYEQYF,TGTGCCAGCAGTTCCGGACAGGGGCCATACGAGCAGTACTTC,NA,TRBJ2-7,TRBV27,TRBD1
CASSTKGTGNEKLFF,TGTGCCAGCAGTACAAAAGGGACAGGGAATGAAAAACTGTTTTTT,NA,TRBJ1-4,TRBV6-5,TRBD1
CASSLGSTGQIVGEQYF,TGTGCCAGCAGCTTAGGGTCCACGGGACAGATCGTCGGCGAGCAGTACTTC,once,TRBJ2-7,TRBV7-2,TRBD1
CASSKAGVAGRNEQFF,TGTGCCAGCAGCAAAGCGGGAGTAGCGGGAAGGAATGAGCAGTTCTTC,NA,TRBJ2-1,TRBV21-1,NA
CASCLSGQGAAEQFF,TGTGCCAGCTGTCTATCGGGACAGGGGGCAGCGGAGCAGTTCTTC,NA,TRBJ2-1,TRBV2,TRBD1
CASSGWRAGGVSGANVLTF,TGTGCCAGCAGCGGCTGGCGGGCAGGGGGCGTCTCTGGGGCCAACGTCCTGACTTTC,NA,TRBJ2-6,TRBV5-6,TRBD1
CSAWTGNEQYF,TGCAGTGCCTGGACAGGGAACGAGCAGTACTTC,NA,TRBJ2-7,TRBV20-1,TRBD1
CASSDGLAGVYEQYF,TGTGCCAGCAGTGACGGACTAGCGGGAGTCTACGAGCAGTACTTC,once,TRBJ2-7,TRBV2,TRBD2
CASSQDPGDYGYTF,TGTGCCAGCAGCCAAGATCCGGGGGACTATGGCTACACCTTC,NA,TRBJ1-2,TRBV4-2,NA
CATSREWRASNQPQHF,TGTGCCACCAGCAGAGAATGGAGGGCCTCCAATCAGCCCCAGCATTTT,NA,TRBJ1-5,TRBV15,NA
CASSLSAAFSGNTIYF,TGTGCCAGCAGTTTAAGCGCAGCCTTCTCTGGAAACACCATATATTTT,NA,TRBJ1-3,TRBV27,NA
CSVEGRGDSNYGYTF,TGCAGCGTTGAAGGGCGTGGAGATTCTAACTATGGCTACACCTTC,NA,TRBJ1-2,TRBV29-1,NA
CAWSSDSETQYF,TGTGCCTGGAGTAGCGACTCAGAGACCCAGTACTTC,NA,TRBJ2-5,TRBV30,NA
CASSRGGTEAFF,TGTGCCAGCAGTCGAGGGGGCACTGAAGCTTTCTTT,NA,TRBJ1-1,TRBV6-5,NA
CASSLRWLAGGPYEQYF,TGTGCCAGCAGCTTAAGGTGGCTAGCGGGAGGACCCTACGAGCAGTACTTC,NA,TRBJ2-7,TRBV7-6,TRBD2
CSSSLGLNEQYF,TGTTCCAGCAGCTTAGGGCTCAACGAGCAGTACTTC,once,TRBJ2-7,TRBV7-9,NA
CASSIDRESYNEQFF,TGTGCCAGCAGTATCGACAGGGAATCCTACAATGAGCAGTTCTTC,NA,TRBJ2-1,TRBV27,TRBD1
CASAGGGGNTIYF,TGTGCCAGTGCAGGGGGCGGTGGAAACACCATATATTTT,NA,TRBJ1-3,TRBV9,TRBD1
CASSLFGRADGYTF,TGTGCCAGCAGCTTATTTGGCAGGGCGGACGGCTACACCTTC,NA,TRBJ1-2,TRBV7-3,NA
CASIGQAEAFF,TGCGCCAGCATCGGACAGGCAGAAGCTTTCTTT,NA,TRBJ1-1,TRBV5-1,TRBD1
CASSIFRVNQPQHF,TGTGCCAGCAGTATCTTCAGGGTGAATCAGCCCCAGCATTTT,NA,TRBJ1-5,TRBV28,NA
CASSASGLNTEAFF,TGTGCCAGCAGTGCCTCGGGGTTGAACACTGAAGCTTTCTTT,NA,TRBJ1-1,TRBV6-1,NA
CASSYGTGTYEQYF,TGTGCCAGCAGTTACGGGACAGGAACCTACGAGCAGTACTTC,NA,TRBJ2-7,TRBV6-5,TRBD1
CASSVGHSGPYNEQFF,TGTGCCAGCAGCGTAGGCCATAGTGGGCCATACAATGAGCAGTTCTTC,NA,TRBJ2-1,TRBV9,NA